Described below is a single T cell receptor (beta chain) sequence and its context. The length of the CDR3 is 17 residues. Trimming pared 4 bases from V and 1 base from J, leaving 19 bases between. CDR1 is MNHNS and CDR2 is SASEGT in the germline V gene. The record originates from a study of blood T cell repertoires in COVID-19. Study background: From the United States, Italy and Spain came samples of acute and convalescent COVID-19. The cDNA or gDNA used as material had been derived from T cells, B-cell-depleted T cells, or PBMCs.

Study processing details: Nucleated cell counts were estimated from reference gene primer amplification. Measured with immunoSEQ multiplex PCR; TCRdb has only the in-frame clones, and not every one. That table furnishes V, J and clone size, whereas the DNA furnished D and trimming. The sample carries about 190,000 clones, around nine tenths recorded once. Material for sequencing was peripheral blood. This clonotype was sampled from a woman aged 40 to 55 who had recovered from COVID-19. The chain is built from TRBV6-1 and TRBJ2-5; tentatively, D is TRBD1 (6 bases). CDR3 DNA sequence: TGTGCCAGCAGTGCACCAACAGGGTGGGGATTCCAAGAGACCCAGTACTTC. As protein: CASSAPTGWGFQETQYF.